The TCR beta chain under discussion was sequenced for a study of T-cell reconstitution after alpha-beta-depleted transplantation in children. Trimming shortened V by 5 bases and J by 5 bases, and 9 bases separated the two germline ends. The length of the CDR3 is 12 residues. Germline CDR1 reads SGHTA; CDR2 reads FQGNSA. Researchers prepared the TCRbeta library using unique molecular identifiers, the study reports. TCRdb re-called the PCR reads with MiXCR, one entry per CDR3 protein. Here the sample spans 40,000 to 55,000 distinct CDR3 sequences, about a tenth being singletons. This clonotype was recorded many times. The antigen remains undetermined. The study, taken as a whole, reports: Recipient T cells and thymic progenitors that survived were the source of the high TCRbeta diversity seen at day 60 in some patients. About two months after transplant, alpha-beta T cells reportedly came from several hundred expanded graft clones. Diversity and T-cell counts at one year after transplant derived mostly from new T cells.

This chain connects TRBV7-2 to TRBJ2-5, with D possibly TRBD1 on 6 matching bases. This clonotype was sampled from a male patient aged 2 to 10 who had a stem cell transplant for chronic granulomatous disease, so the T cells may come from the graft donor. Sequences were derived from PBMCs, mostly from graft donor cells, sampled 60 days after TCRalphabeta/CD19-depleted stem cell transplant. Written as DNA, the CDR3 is TGTGCCAGCAGCCCCCAGGGGGAGACCCAGTACTTC. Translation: CASSPQGETQYF.